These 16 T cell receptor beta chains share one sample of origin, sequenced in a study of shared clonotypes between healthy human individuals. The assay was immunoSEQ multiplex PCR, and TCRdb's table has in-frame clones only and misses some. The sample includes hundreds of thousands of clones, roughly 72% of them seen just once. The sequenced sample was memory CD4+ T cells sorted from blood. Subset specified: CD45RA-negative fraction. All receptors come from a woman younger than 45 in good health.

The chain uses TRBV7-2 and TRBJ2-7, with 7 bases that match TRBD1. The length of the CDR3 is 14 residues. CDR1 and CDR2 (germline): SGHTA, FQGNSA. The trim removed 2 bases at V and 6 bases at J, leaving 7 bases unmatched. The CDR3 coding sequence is TGTGCCAGCAGCTTATGGTCCCCAGGGGGCGAGCAGTACTTC. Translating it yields CASSLWSPGGEQYF.

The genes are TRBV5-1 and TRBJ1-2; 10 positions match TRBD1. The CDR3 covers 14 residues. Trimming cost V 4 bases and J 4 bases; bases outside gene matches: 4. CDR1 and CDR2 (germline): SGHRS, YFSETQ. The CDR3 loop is CASSTDRGTYGYTF. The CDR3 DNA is TGCGCCAGCAGCACGGACAGGGGGACCTATGGCTACACCTTC.

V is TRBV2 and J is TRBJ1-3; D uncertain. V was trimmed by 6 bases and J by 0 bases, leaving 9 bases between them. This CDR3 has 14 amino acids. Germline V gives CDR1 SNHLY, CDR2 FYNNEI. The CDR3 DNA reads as TGTGCCAGCAGCTCGTCCCCCTCTGGAAACACCATATATTTT. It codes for CASSSSPSGNTIYF.

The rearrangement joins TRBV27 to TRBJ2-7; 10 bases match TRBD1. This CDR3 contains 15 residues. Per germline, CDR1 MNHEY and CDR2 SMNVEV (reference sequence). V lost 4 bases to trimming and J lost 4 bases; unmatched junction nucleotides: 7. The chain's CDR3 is CASSSRGQGLYEQYF. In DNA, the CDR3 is TGTGCCAGCAGTTCAAGGGGACAGGGGCTTTACGAGCAGTACTTC.

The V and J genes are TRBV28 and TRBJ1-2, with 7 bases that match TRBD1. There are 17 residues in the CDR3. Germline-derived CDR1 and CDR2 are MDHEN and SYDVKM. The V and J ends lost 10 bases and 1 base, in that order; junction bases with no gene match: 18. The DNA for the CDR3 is TGTGCCATCAGACCATGGGGGGCTGGGACAGATAACTATGGCTACACCTTC. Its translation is CAIRPWGAGTDNYGYTF.

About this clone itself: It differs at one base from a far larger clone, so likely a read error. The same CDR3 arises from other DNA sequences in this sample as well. This CDR3 is CASSRDRNYGYTF. The CDR3 nucleotides read TGTGCCAGCAGCCGGGACAGGAACTATGGCTACACCTTC. The gene calls are TRBV7-2 and TRBJ1-2, with TRBD1 identical over 8 bases. J gave up 2 bases and V 5 bases, and 1 base lay outside the gene matches. CDR1 is SGHTA and CDR2 is FQGNSA in the germline V gene. There are 13 residues in the CDR3.

The CDR3 bases are TGTGCCAGTAGTATCGTTGGGGGATCATTCTACGAGCAGTACTTC. It yields the protein CASSIVGGSFYEQYF. The chain links TRBV19 to TRBJ2-7; D is perhaps TRBD1 or TRBD2 (5 bases each). CDR1 and CDR2 (germline): LNHDA, SQIVND (reference sequence). The CDR3 sequence is 15 residues long. V was clipped by 3 bases and J by 3 bases, with 15 bases between them.

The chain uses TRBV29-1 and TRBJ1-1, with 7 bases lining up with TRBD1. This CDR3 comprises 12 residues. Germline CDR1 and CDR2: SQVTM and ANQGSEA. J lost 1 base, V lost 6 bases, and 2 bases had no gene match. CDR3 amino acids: CSVNRGNTEAFF. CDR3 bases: TGCAGCGTGAACAGGGGGAACACTGAAGCTTTCTTT.

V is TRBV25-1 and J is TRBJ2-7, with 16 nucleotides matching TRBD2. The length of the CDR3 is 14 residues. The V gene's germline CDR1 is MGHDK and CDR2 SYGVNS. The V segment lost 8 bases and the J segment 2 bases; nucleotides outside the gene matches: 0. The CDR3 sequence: CASGTSGRAYEQYF. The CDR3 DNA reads TGTGCCAGCGGGACTAGCGGGAGGGCCTACGAGCAGTACTTC.

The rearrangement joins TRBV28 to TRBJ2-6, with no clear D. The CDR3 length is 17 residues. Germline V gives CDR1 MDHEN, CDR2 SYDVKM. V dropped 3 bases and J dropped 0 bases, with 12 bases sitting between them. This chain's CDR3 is CASSFVPGISGANVLTF. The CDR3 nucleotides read TGTGCCAGCAGTTTTGTTCCTGGGATCTCTGGGGCCAACGTCCTGACTTTC. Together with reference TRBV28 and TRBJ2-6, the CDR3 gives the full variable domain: DVKVTQSSRYLVKRTGEKVFLECVQDMDHENMFWYRQDPGLGLRLIYFSYDVKMKEKGDIPEGYSVSREKKERFSLILESASTNQTSMYLCASSFVPGISGANVLTFGAGSRLTVL.

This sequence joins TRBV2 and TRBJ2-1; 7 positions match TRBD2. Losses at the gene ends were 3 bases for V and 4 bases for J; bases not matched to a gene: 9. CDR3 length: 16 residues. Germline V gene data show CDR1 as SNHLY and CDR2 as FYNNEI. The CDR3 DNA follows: TGTGCCAGCAGTGATCAAAGCGGGAACCTGTACAATGAGCAGTTCTTC. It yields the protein CASSDQSGNLYNEQFF. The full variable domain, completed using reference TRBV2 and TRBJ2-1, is EPEVTQTPSHQVTQMGQEVILRCVPISNHLYFYWYRQILGQKVEFLVSFYNNEISEKSEIFDDQFSVERPDGSNFTLKIRSTKLEDSAMYFCASSDQSGNLYNEQFFGPGTRLTVL.

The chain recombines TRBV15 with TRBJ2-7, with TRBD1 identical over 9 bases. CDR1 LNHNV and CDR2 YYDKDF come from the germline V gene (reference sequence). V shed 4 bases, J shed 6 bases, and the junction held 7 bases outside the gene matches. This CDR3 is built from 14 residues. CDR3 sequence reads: CATSTGQGTGEQYF. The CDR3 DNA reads TGTGCCACCAGCACAGGACAGGGGACCGGCGAGCAGTACTTC.

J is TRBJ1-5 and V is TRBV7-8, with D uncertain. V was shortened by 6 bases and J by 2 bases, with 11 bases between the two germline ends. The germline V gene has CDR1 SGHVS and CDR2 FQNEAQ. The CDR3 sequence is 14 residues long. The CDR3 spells CASRDSRGNQPQHF. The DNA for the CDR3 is TGTGCCAGCAGGGACTCGCGTGGCAATCAGCCCCAGCATTTT.

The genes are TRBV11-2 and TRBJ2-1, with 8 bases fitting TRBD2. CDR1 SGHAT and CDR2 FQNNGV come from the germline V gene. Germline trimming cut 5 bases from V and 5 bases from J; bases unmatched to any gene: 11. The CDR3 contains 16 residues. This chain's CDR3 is CASSLRPGLDDNEQFF. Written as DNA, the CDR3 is TGTGCCAGCAGCCTTCGACCGGGACTAGATGACAATGAGCAGTTCTTC.

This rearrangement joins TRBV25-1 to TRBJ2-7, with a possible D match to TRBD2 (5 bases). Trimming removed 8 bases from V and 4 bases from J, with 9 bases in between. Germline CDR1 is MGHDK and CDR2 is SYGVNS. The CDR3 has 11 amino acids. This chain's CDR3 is CASLALYEQYF. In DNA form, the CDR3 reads TGTGCCAGCCTAGCCCTTTACGAGCAGTACTTC.

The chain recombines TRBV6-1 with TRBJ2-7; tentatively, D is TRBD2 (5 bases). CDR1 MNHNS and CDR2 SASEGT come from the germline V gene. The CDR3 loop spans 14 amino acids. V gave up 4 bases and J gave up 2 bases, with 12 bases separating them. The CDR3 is CASSAPRVPYEQYF. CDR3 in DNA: TGTGCCAGCAGTGCCCCGAGGGTCCCCTACGAGCAGTACTTC.